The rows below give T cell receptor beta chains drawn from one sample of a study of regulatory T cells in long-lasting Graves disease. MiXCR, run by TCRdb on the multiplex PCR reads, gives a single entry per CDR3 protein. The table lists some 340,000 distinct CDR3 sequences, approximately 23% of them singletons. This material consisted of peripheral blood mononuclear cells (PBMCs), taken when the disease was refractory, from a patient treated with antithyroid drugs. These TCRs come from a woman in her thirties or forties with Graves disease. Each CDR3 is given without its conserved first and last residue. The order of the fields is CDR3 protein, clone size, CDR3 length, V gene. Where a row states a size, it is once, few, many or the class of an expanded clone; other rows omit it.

ASSLGVGANTGELF,.,14,TRBV13
ASSSTRTSGRTQETQY,.,16,TRBV28
ATRTGDIQY,many,9,TRBV11-2
SVASHLNTEAF,few,11,TRBV29-1
ASSRARDSYT,many,10,TRBV11-2
ASSLNFGQPQH,few,11,TRBV11-2
ASILSGTGGKQY,many,12,TRBV28
ATSTRTGKSNEQF,.,13,TRBV15
ASSFRAGGGETQY,many,13,TRBV28
ASSLTTGFNSGNTIY,.,15,TRBV28
SAPSGVVRAETQY,many,13,TRBV20-1
ASRPRPMSWGEQY,many,13,TRBV28
AWSRGGEIGYGYT,few,13,TRBV30
SARVATSGSKRVYEQY,.,16,TRBV20-1
ASSEDSGTRGKLF,many,13,TRBV2
ASSSGSAGPKNIQY,few,14,TRBV5-1
ASSRGTGENTIY,few,12,TRBV11-2
ASSQVLAGQETQY,.,13,TRBV4-1
ASSLVRGVFT,many,10,TRBV7-2
ATSSLSASWAEKLF,many,14,TRBV15
ASSRGDQRVYEQY,.,13,TRBV5-1
ASTLYWTSGSMAGELF,.,16,TRBV19
ASSITASTYEQY,.,12,TRBV7-9
ASTGLAGPETQY,.,12,TRBV6-1
ASRLTGGSLAF,many,11,TRBV12-3/TRBV12-4
SARPSSYNSPLH,.,12,TRBV20-1
ASSIGAFDSPLH,few,12,TRBV5-1
ASSLGLFGSSIPVFKPQH,few,18,TRBV7-8
ASSIYRDRALNTGELF,few,16,TRBV19
ASGQGTNEKLF,.,11,TRBV2
ASSLALAGTGEQY,few,13,TRBV5-4
ASTPGGGTEAF,few,11,TRBV27
ASTSMGGNTIY,few,11,TRBV5-1
ASYQGFGNTEAF,many,12,TRBV19
ASSPRDRSIGYT,many,12,TRBV12-3/TRBV12-4
ASSLRGHTEAF,.,11,TRBV28
ASTRGQDPSSGGYEQY,many,16,TRBV28
ASSLDWGNTEAF,many,12,TRBV11-2
SARTSGSTDTQY,.,12,TRBV20-1
ASSISGPLYEQY,.,12,TRBV6-1
ASSHYGGSYT,once,10,TRBV3-1
ASSFSAGAGEQY,.,12,TRBV12-3/TRBV12-4
ASSRLGPAPSAQH,.,13,TRBV6-1
ASSLNGQMNQPQH,many,13,TRBV28
SASVGWGQPQH,once,11,TRBV20-1
ASGGGGNEQF,.,10,TRBV2
ASSQVAYPTYNEQF,few,14,TRBV11-1